The rows below give T cell receptor beta chains drawn from one sample of a study of CD4 T cell repertoires in COVID-19. The data were produced by immunoSEQ multiplex PCR, yet TCRdb's version contains in-frame clones alone and is incomplete. The sample has fewer than 10,000 clones, around 84% seen once. Sequenced here: effector memory CD4+ T cells from blood, sampled before the COVID-19 pandemic. The receptors stem from a human donor who had COVID-19. Both conserved end residues are part of each CDR3. D genes are given only for firm matches. Only some rows state a clone size, as once, few, many or a class for expanded clones.

TRBD2	NA	15	TRBJ2-7	TRBV6-1	TGTGCCAGCAGTGAAAGTCTAGCGGCGTCCTACGAGCAGTACTTC	CASSESLAASYEQYF
NA	once	14	TRBJ2-3	TRBV19	TGTGCCAGTAGTCCCGGACTTCGCACAGATACGCAGTATTTT	CASSPGLRTDTQYF
NA	NA	11	TRBJ1-2	TRBV29-1	TGCAGCGCGACAGACAACTATGGCTACACCTTC	CSATDNYGYTF
TRBD2	NA	17	TRBJ2-2	TRBV19	TGTGCCAGTAGTGATTTAGCGGGACAACTATCAGCCGGGGAGCTGTTTTTT	CASSDLAGQLSAGELFF
TRBD1	NA	13	TRBJ1-2	TRBV5-1	TGCGCCAGCAGCTTGAGACAGGGAGATGGCTACACCTTC	CASSLRQGDGYTF
NA	NA	15	TRBJ2-5	TRBV7-3	TGTGCCAGCAGCCAAGGGGGTAGGGAGGGGGAGACCCAGTACTTC	CASSQGGREGETQYF
TRBD2	NA	12	TRBJ2-1	TRBV6-5	TGTGCCAGCAGTAATCCCGGGACTAGTCAGTTCTTC	CASSNPGTSQFF
NA	NA	13	TRBJ1-2	TRBV28	TGTGCCAGCAGTTTAGAGTTCGCCTATGGCTACACCTTC	CASSLEFAYGYTF
NA	NA	12	TRBJ2-7	TRBV14	TGTGCCAGCAGCCAAGCATCGACAGAGCAGTACTTC	CASSQASTEQYF
NA	NA	15	TRBJ1-4	TRBV28	TGTGCCAGCAGTCCCGGGACTACAACTAATGAAAAACTGTTTTTT	CASSPGTTTNEKLFF
NA	once	14	TRBJ1-2	TRBV28	TGTGCCAGCAGATCAGCCGGGACAAGCTATGGCTACACCTTC	CASRSAGTSYGYTF
NA	NA	16	TRBJ2-1	TRBV5-1	TGCGCCAGCAGCTTGGAAGGATCTAGCTCCTACAATGAGCAGTTCTTC	CASSLEGSSSYNEQFF
TRBD1	few	15	TRBJ1-5	TRBV4-1	TGCGCCAGCAGAGAGGCCGACAGGGACGGTCAGCCCCAGCATTTT	CASREADRDGQPQHF
NA	NA	17	TRBJ1-2	TRBV27	TGTGCCAGCAGTACCCAACAGGTCCCAAAAGGGTACTATGGCTACACCTTC	CASSTQQVPKGYYGYTF
TRBD1	NA	13	TRBJ2-5	TRBV6-6	TGTGCCTGCTATGGACAGGGGAGAAGAGAGCAGTACTTC	CACYGQGRREQYF
TRBD2	NA	17	TRBJ2-1	TRBV5-4	TGTGCCAGCGGATTGACGGGACTAGCGGGAGTTCGTGGTGAGCAGTTCTTC	CASGLTGLAGVRGEQFF
NA	NA	16	TRBJ1-3	TRBV12-2	TGTGCAAGTCGCTTAAAGGACTCATTCTCTGGAAACACCATATATTTT	CASRLKDSFSGNTIYF
TRBD2	NA	15	TRBJ2-7	TRBV28	TGTGCCAGCAACATAGGGCTAGCGGGAGCTTACGAGCAGTACTTC	CASNIGLAGAYEQYF
TRBD2	few	16	TRBJ2-7	TRBV7-2	TGTGCCAGCAGCTTAGGCGGTAGCGGGTACTCCTACGAGCAGTACTTC	CASSLGGSGYSYEQYF
NA	NA	12	TRBJ2-5	TRBV7-9	TGTGCCAGCAGCTTTCAGGGGGAGACCCAGTACTTC	CASSFQGETQYF
NA	NA	16	TRBJ1-2	TRBV6-1	TGTGCCAGCAGTGACCTGCAGTGGAGGGGAAACTATGGCTACACCTTC	CASSDLQWRGNYGYTF
NA	NA	13	TRBJ2-5	TRBV5-1	TGCGCCAGCAGTGAGACAGGCCCCGGGACCCAGTACTTC	CASSETGPGTQYF
NA	NA	16	TRBJ2-1	TRBV11-3	TGTGCCAGCAGCTTAGACGGGAGCAGATCCTACAATGAGCAGTTCTTC	CASSLDGSRSYNEQFF
NA	NA	13	TRBJ1-1	TRBV6-1	TGTGCCAGCAGTGGAGGGTTGGAGGCTGAAGCTTTCTTT	CASSGGLEAEAFF
TRBD2	NA	14	TRBJ2-7	TRBV6-5	TGTGCCAGCAGGCGGGTAGCGGGAGTCGACGAGCAGTACTTC	CASRRVAGVDEQYF
NA	NA	15	TRBJ1-1	TRBV5-4	TGTGCCAGCAGCTTGGGGGGAGCGGGGAGCACTGAAGCTTTCTTT	CASSLGGAGSTEAFF
TRBD1	few	15	TRBJ1-3	TRBV7-2	TGTGCCAGCAGTCAGATGGGACAGGGTGGAAACACCATATATTTT	CASSQMGQGGNTIYF